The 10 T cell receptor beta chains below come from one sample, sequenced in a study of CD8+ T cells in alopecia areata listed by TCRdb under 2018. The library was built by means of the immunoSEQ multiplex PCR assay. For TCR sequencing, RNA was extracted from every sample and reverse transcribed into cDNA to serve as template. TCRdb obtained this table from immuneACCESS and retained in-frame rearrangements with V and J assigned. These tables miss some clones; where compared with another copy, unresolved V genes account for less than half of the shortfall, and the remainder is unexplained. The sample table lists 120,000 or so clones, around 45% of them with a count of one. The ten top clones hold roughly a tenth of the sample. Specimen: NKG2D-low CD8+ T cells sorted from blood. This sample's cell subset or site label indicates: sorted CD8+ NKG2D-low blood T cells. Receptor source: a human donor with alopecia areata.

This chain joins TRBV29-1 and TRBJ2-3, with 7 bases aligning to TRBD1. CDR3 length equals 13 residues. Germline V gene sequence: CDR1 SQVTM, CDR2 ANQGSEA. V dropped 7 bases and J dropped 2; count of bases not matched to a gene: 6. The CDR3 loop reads CSATGVTTDTQYF. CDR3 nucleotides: TGCAGCGCTACAGGGGTCACCACAGATACGCAGTATTTT.

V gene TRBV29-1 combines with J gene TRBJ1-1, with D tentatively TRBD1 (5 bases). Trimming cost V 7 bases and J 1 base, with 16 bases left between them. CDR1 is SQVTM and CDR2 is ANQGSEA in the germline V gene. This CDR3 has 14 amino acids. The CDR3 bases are TGCAGCGCTGAGGGCGCGGGGGGGAACACTGAAGCTTTCTTT. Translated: CSAEGAGGNTEAFF.

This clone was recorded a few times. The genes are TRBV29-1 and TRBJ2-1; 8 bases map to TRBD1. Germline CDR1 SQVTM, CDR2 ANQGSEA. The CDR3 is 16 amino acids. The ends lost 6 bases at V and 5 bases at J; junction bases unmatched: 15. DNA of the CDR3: TGCAGCGTCTCGGACCCCCCGGGACAGGCCGACAATGAGCAGTTCTTC. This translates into CSVSDPPGQADNEQFF.

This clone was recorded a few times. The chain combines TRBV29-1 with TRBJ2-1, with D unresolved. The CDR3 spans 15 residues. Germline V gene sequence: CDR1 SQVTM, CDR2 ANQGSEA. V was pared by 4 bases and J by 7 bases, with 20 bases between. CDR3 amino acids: CSVVSHKTPSNEQFF. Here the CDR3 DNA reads TGCAGCGTTGTTAGTCATAAGACTCCTTCGAATGAGCAGTTCTTC.

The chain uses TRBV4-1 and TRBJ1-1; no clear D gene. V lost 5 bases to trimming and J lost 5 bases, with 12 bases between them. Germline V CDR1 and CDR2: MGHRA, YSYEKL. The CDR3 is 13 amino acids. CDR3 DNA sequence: TGCGCCAGCAGCGAAACGAGGAGTACTGAAGCTTTCTTT. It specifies CASSETRSTEAFF.

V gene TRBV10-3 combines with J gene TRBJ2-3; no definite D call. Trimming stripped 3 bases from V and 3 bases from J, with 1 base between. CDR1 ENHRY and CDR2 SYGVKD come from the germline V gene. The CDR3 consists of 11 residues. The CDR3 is CAISDTDTQYF. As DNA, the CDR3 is TGTGCCATCAGTGATACAGATACGCAGTATTTT.

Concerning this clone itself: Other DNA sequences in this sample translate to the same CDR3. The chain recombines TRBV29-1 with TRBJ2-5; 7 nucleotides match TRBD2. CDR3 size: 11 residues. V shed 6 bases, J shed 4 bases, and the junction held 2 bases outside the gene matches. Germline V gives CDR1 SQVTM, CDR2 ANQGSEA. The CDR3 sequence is CSVGGGETQYF. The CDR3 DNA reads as TGCAGCGTGGGGGGGGGAGAGACCCAGTACTTC.

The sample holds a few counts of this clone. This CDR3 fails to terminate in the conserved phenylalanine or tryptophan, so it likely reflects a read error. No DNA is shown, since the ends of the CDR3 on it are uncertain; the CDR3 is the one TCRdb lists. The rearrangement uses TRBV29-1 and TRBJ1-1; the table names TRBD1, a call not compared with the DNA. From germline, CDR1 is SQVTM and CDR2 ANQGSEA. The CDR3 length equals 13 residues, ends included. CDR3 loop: CSVEAMDRSLGFA.

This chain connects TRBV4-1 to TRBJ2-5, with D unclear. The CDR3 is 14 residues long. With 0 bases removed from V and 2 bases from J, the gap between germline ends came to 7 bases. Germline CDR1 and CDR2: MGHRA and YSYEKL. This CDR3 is CASSQEPGQETQYF. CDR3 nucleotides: TGCGCCAGCAGCCAAGAACCAGGACAAGAGACCCAGTACTTC.

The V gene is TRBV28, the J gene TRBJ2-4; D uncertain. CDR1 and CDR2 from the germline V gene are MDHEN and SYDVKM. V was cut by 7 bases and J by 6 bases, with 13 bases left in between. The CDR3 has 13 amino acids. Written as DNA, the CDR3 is TGTGCCAGCAAGCAGCCAACCGCAAACATTCAGTACTTC. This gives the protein CASKQPTANIQYF.